This T cell receptor (beta chain) was recorded in a study of T cell changes during pregnancy in multiple sclerosis. Profiling relied on immunoSEQ multiplex PCR, and the TCRdb table lists in-frame clones only, not all of them. This table holds 100,000 or so clones, roughly 90% found once. CDR1 is SGHAT, CDR2 FQNNGV, per germline. The CDR3 covers 17 residues. Trimming at V came to 5 bases and at J to 2 bases, leaving 10 bases not matched to a gene. This TCR came from a female donor with multiple sclerosis, enrolled in a pregnancy study. This chain joins TRBV11-2 and TRBJ2-3; TRBD2 agrees at 10 bases. Sequenced material: peripheral blood, taken after pregnancy. DNA of the CDR3: TGTGCCAGCAGCCCAACCCTAGCGGGGGTGAACACAGATACGCAGTATTTT. Translated: CASSPTLAGVNTDTQYF.